This TCR beta chain derives from a study of siplizumab effects on memory and regulatory T cells. As regards this clone: Its specificity is not known.

Libraries were prepared by immunoSEQ multiplex PCR; TCRdb keeps only in-frame clonotypes and omits some of them. The data hold 90,000 to 110,000 clones, with 92% observed a single time. Overall study results and limits: An assignable phenotype, naive or memory, was missing from roughly 79-95% of proliferating CD4+ or CD8+ clones. Greater diversity than memory cells seemed evident in naive T cells, which also appeared to be major alloresponse contributors.

Trimming shortened V by 4 bases and J by 4 bases, and 10 bases separated the two germline ends. The V gene's germline CDR1 is SQVTM and CDR2 ANQGSEA. The CDR3 is 12 residues long. Input material: Tregs sorted from blood. The rearrangement joins TRBV29-1 to TRBJ1-2; a possible D gene is TRBD1 (6 bases). This TCR was recovered from a human donor in good health. CDR3 coding DNA: TGCAGCGTTGCGCGGGGGCCCTATGGCTACACCTTC. Protein: CSVARGPYGYTF.